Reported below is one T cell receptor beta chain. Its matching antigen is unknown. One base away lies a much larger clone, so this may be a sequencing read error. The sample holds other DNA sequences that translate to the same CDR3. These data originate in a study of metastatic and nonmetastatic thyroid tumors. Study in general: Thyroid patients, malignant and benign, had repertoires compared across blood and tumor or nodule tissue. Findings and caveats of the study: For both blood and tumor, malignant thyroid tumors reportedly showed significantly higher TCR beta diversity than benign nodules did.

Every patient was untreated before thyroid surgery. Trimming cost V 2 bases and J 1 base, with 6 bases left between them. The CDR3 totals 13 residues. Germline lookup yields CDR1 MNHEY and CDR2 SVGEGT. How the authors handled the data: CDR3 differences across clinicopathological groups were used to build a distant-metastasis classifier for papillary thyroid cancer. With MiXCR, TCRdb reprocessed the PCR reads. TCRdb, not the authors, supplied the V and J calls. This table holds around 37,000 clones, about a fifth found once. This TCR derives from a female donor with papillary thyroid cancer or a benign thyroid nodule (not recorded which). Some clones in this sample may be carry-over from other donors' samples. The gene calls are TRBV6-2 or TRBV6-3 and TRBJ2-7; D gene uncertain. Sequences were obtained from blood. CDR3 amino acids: CASSYGGSYEQYF. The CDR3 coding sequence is TGTGCCAGCAGTTACGGTGGTTCCTACGAGCAGTACTTC.